What follows are 26 T cell receptor beta chains derived from one specimen sequenced in a study of blood T cells in healthy people across ages (dated by TCRdb to between 2015 and 2016). Libraries were made using 5' RACE. Sequencing instrument: Illumina HiSeq 2500. A second PCR of roughly 7 to 11 cycles was run with a J-beta primer mix and a sample-barcoded 5' primer. TCRdb reran the public reads through fastp at Q25 and MiXCR, keeping productive beta chains. Rows are combined by CDR3 protein, so each entry shows the most common genes and DNA. In all, the sample holds 630,000 or so distinct CDR3 sequences, and about 30% of those were seen once. Of the sample, 15% is held by the ten largest clones. The sample was blood. The receptors originated from an elderly woman in good health. Donor details come from another sample of the same person, matched by shared clones.

This chain joins TRBV2 and TRBJ2-7, with D perhaps given as TRBD1 or TRBD2 (5 bases each). With the DNA end fitting TRBJ2-5 better, the J assignment may be wrong. The CDR3 runs 13 residues. Germline-derived CDR1 and CDR2 are SNHLY and FYNNEI. The CDR3 region is CATDRDGKETQYF. For the CDR3, the DNA is TGTGCCACCGACCGGGACGGCAAAGAGACCCAGTACTTC.

The rearrangement links TRBV5-1 to TRBJ1-1; 11 bases match TRBD1. With 1 base clipped from V and 8 bases from J, the junction kept 7 bases outside the gene matches. CDR3 length: 15 residues. Germline V gene lookup returns CDR1 SGHRS and CDR2 YFSETQ. The CDR3 coding sequence is TGCGCCAGCAGCTTGAGCGGACAGGGGGCATCAGAAGCTTTCTTT. It codes for CASSLSGQGASEAFF. The entire variable domain, with the rest obtained from reference TRBV5-1 and TRBJ1-1, is as follows: KAGVTQTPRYLIKTRGQQVTLSCSPISGHRSVSWYQQTPGQGLQFLFEYFSETQRNKGNFPGRFSGRQFSNSRSEMNVSTLELGDSALYLCASSLSGQGASEAFFGQGTRLTVV.

This rearrangement joins TRBV20-1 to TRBJ2-7; weak D call: TRBD1 (5 bases). The length of the CDR3 is 13 residues. Per the germline V gene, CDR1 is DFQATT and CDR2 is SNEGSKA (reference sequence). Trimming took off 2 bases at V and 13 bases at J, with 21 bases between the two ends. CDR3 loop: CSARLQGGSPPYF. The CDR3 DNA follows: TGCAGTGCTAGACTCCAGGGCGGTTCACCCCCCTACTTC.

A few counts support this clonotype. Being one base from a much bigger clone, this may be a read error. The chain couples TRBV7-2 to TRBJ2-7; 10 nucleotides line up with TRBD2. The V and J ends lost 6 bases and 9 bases, in that order; junction bases with no gene match: 14. Looked up from germline, CDR1 is SGHTA and CDR2 is FQGNSA. This CDR3 has 15 amino acids. The CDR3 spells CASRSSGGLRNAQYF. For the CDR3, the DNA is TGTGCCAGCAGATCTAGCGGGGGCCTTCGGAATGCGCAGTACTTC.

About this clonotype: Sequence at one end of the junction differs from germline and may be a read error. The chain carries TRBV12-3 or TRBV12-4 and TRBJ2-3; 8 bases map to TRBD1. The CDR3 is 15 amino acids. The DNA of the CDR3 is TGTGCCAGCAGTGCAACAGGGGGAAGCACAGATGCGCAGTATTTT. Residues: CASSATGGSTDAQYF.

CDR3 in DNA: TGTGCCAGCAGCGGTCGACTGGCGGGGAGGGAGACCCAGTACTTC. This encodes CASSGRLAGRETQYF. The chain couples TRBV7-2 to TRBJ2-5, with D tentatively TRBD2 (6 bases). The CDR3 totals 15 residues. V lost 5 bases, J lost 5 bases, and 18 bases lay in between. Germline CDR1 is SGHTA and CDR2 is FQGNSA. Variable domain in full (rest from reference TRBV7-2 and TRBJ2-5): GAGVSQSPSNKVTEKGKDVELRCDPISGHTALYWYRQSLGQGLEFLIYFQGNSAPDKSGLPSDRFSAERTGGSVSTLTIQRTQQEDSAVYLCASSGRLAGRETQYFGPGTRLLVL.

This clonotype was detected ten times or more. The J gene is TRBJ2-7, the V gene TRBV7-2; no clear D. The CDR3 is 12 residues long. The V and J ends lost 1 base and 5 bases respectively, with 6 bases between them. CDR1 is SGHTA and CDR2 is FQGNSA in the germline V gene. The CDR3 loop is CASSLDSDEQYF. The CDR3 DNA reads TGTGCCAGCAGCTTAGATTCCGACGAGCAGTACTTC.

This clonotype was seen more than once but under ten times. J is TRBJ2-1 and V is TRBV11-3; 7 bases fit TRBD1. This CDR3 is 15 amino acids long. Germline V gene data show CDR1 as SGHNT and CDR2 as YENEEA. V lost 5 bases and J lost 5; bases outside the gene matches: 9. Here the CDR3 DNA reads TGTGCCAGCAGCAACAGCCAGGACAGGCACAATGAGCAGTTCTTC. Protein product: CASSNSQDRHNEQFF.

This chain joins TRBV15 and TRBJ1-1, with D unresolved. Trimming took off 4 bases at V and 4 bases at J, with 13 bases between the two ends. Per the germline V gene, CDR1 is LNHNV and CDR2 is YYDKDF (reference sequence). The CDR3 totals 14 residues. CDR3 in amino acids: CATSKTTQGTEAFF. Written as DNA, the CDR3 is TGTGCCACCAGCAAAACCACCCAAGGCACTGAAGCTTTCTTT.

Concerning this clonotype: A much larger clone lies a single base off, so this may be a read error. The chain carries TRBV15 and TRBJ1-1; 9 nucleotides agree with TRBD1. The CDR3 is 15 residues long. V lost 3 bases, J lost 3 bases, and 5 bases stayed unmatched. Germline CDR1 and CDR2: LNHNV and YYDKDF (reference sequence). The CDR3 DNA sequence: TGTGCCACCAGCAGTCAGACAGGGGGGCACACTGAAGCTTTCTTT. Protein product: CATSSQTGGHTEAFF.

This chain links TRBV20-1 with TRBJ1-5; the D gene is possibly TRBD1 (5 bases). Germline CDR1 and CDR2: DFQATT and SNEGSKA (reference sequence). V was cut by 1 base and J by 5 bases, with 18 bases left in between. The CDR3 is made up of 16 amino acids. The CDR3 protein is CSARGGDGRPDQPQHF. The CDR3 bases are TGCAGTGCTAGAGGGGGGGACGGTCGCCCCGATCAGCCCCAGCATTTT.

Only one count was recorded for this clonotype. The V call is TRBV3-1, the J call TRBJ1-2, with a tentative D call TRBD1 (6 bases). Trimming cost V 1 base and J 6 bases, with 15 bases left between them. Per the germline V gene, CDR1 is LGHDT and CDR2 is YNNKEL (reference sequence). The CDR3 is 15 amino acids. The CDR3 is CASSQGSGGANGYTF. DNA of the CDR3: TGTGCCAGCAGCCAAGGTTCGGGGGGGGCCAATGGCTACACCTTC.

This clonotype was seen many times. This clone may be a read error of a much larger clone one base away. The chain employs TRBV7-2 and TRBJ2-5; a possible D gene is TRBD2 (6 bases). Trimming took 8 bases from V and 5 from J, leaving 15 bases between them. This CDR3 spans 13 amino acids. The V gene's germline CDR1 is SGHTA and CDR2 FQGNSA. Here the CDR3 DNA reads TGTGCCAGCGCCGGGGGTTCTAGGGAGACCCAGTACTTC. Translated: CASAGGSRETQYF.

The chain joins TRBV6-5 to TRBJ2-2, with D hard to call. There are 16 residues in the CDR3. The germline V and J ends were trimmed by 2 bases and 7 bases, with 17 bases remaining between them. Germline V gene data show CDR1 as MNHEY and CDR2 as SVGAGI. CDR3 in DNA: TGTGCCAGCAGTTACGAGTGGAGAGGACGTGGCGGGGAGCTGTTTTTT. Protein sequence: CASSYEWRGRGGELFF.

This clonotype was detected many times. J is TRBJ1-2 and V is TRBV7-2; D is possibly TRBD1 (6 bases). Trimming took 3 bases from V and 8 from J, leaving 13 bases between them. Germline V gene lookup returns CDR1 SGHTA and CDR2 FQGNSA. The CDR3 totals 13 residues. CDR3 sequence reads: CASSFNRDSGYTF. In nucleotides, the CDR3 is TGTGCCAGCAGCTTTAACAGGGACTCCGGCTACACCTTC. Full variable domain (rest looked up from reference TRBV7-2 and TRBJ1-2): GAGVSQSPSNKVTEKGKDVELRCDPISGHTALYWYRQSLGQGLEFLIYFQGNSAPDKSGLPSDRFSAERTGGSVSTLTIQRTQQEDSAVYLCASSFNRDSGYTFGSGTRLTVV.

The rearrangement uses TRBV6-2 or TRBV6-3 and TRBJ1-5, with 8 bases matching TRBD1. Germline trimming cut 10 bases from V and 3 bases from J; bases unmatched to any gene: 11. In germline, CDR1 is MNHEY, CDR2 SVGEGT. The CDR3 is 15 residues long. The chain's CDR3 is CATREGQGPNQPQHF. The CDR3 coding sequence is TGTGCCACCAGGGAAGGACAGGGCCCCAATCAGCCCCAGCATTTT.

This clonotype was found a few times. The V and J genes are TRBV29-1 and TRBJ2-6; D is unclear. V was clipped by 6 bases and J by 2 bases, with 8 bases between them. The CDR3 totals 13 residues. Germline assignment: CDR1 SQVTM and CDR2 ANQGSEA. CDR3 amino acids: CSVLIPGANVLTF. The DNA for the CDR3 is TGCAGCGTCCTCATTCCTGGGGCCAACGTCCTGACTTTC.

This clonotype was detected many times. This rearrangement joins TRBV20-1 to TRBJ2-5; 12 bases are shared with TRBD2. V shed 3 bases and J 1 base; nucleotides not matched to a gene: 6. The CDR3 totals 16 residues. Germline V lookup: CDR1 DFQATT, CDR2 SNEGSKA (reference sequence). In DNA, the CDR3 is TGCAGTGCTAGTAGGACTAGCGGGGCATTCCAAGAGACCCAGTACTTC. It yields the protein CSASRTSGAFQETQYF.

This clonotype was seen ten or more times. The rearrangement joins TRBV9 to TRBJ2-2; TRBD2 agrees at 7 bases. The CDR3 is 13 amino acids. The germline gives CDR1 SGDLS, CDR2 YYNGEE. Trimming cost V 2 bases and J 7 bases; bases outside gene matches: 2. CDR3 protein: CASSVAGDGELFF. CDR3 DNA sequence: TGTGCCAGCAGCGTCGCGGGGGACGGGGAGCTGTTTTTT.

This clonotype was counted ten times or more. At one of its ends the junction is not consistent with the germline gene, which may arise from a read error. The chain has TRBV7-7 and TRBJ2-5; perhaps D is TRBD1 or TRBD2 (6 bases each). CDR1 and CDR2 (germline): SSHAT, FNYEAQ (reference sequence). This CDR3 has 15 residues. CDR3 nucleotide sequence: TGTGCTAGCAGCCTCATCAGGGGAAGCGGGGAGACCCAGTACTTC. Residues: CASSLIRGSGETQYF. Filled out from reference TRBV7-7 and TRBJ2-5, the complete variable domain reads GAGVSQSPRYKVTKRGQDVTLRCDPISSHATLYWYQQALGQGPEFLTYFNYEAQPDKSGLPSDRFSAERPEGSISTLTIQRTEQRDSAMYRCASSLIRGSGETQYFGPGTRLLVL.

This clonotype was seen at least ten times. The CDR3 is CSVQGIAYEQYF. The CDR3 DNA is TGCAGTGTTCAGGGGATCGCCTACGAGCAGTACTTC. This rearrangement joins TRBV20-1 to TRBJ2-7, with a weak D call TRBD1 (6 bases). CDR3 size: 12 residues. V was clipped by 7 bases and J by 2 bases, with 12 bases between them. Germline CDR1 is DFQATT and CDR2 is SNEGSKA (reference sequence).

The rearrangement joins TRBV20-1 to TRBJ2-1, with 9 bases aligning to TRBD2. The CDR3 has 16 residues. J was trimmed by 1 base and V by 1 base; bases with no gene match: 5. Per germline, CDR1 DFQATT and CDR2 SNEGSKA (reference sequence). In nucleotides, the CDR3 is TGCAGTGCTAGAGTGGGTAGCGGGAGTTCCTACAATGAGCAGTTCTTC. This encodes CSARVGSGSSYNEQFF.

In its sample, this clonotype was seen a few times. V usage is TRBV9 and J usage is TRBJ2-5, with TRBD2 matching over 7 bases. The V gene end was trimmed by 3 bases and the J gene end by 11 bases; junction bases not matched to a gene: 10. Per the germline V gene, CDR1 is SGDLS and CDR2 is YYNGEE. The CDR3 loop spans 13 amino acids. CDR3 residues: CASSAPQGREQYF. The CDR3 region has the DNA TGTGCCAGCAGCGCCCCCCAAGGGCGGGAGCAGTACTTC.

This clonotype appeared many times. The chain recombines TRBV12-3 or TRBV12-4 with TRBJ2-5; 8 bases align to TRBD2. V was pared by 6 bases and J by 5 bases, with 5 bases of the junction left unmatched. The CDR3 loop spans 13 amino acids. The CDR3: CASREGLGETQYF. In DNA, the CDR3 is TGTGCCAGCAGGGAGGGACTAGGGGAGACCCAGTACTTC.

This clonotype has a count of ten or more. This chain links TRBV12-3 or TRBV12-4 with TRBJ2-7; TRBD2 matches at 8 bases. This CDR3 has 15 residues. V lost 3 bases, J lost 0 bases, and 4 bases stayed unmatched. The CDR3 DNA reads as TGTGCCAGCAGTTTCGAGCGGGGGAGCTCCTACGAGCAGTACTTC. Protein sequence: CASSFERGSSYEQYF.

V and J are TRBV30 and TRBJ1-5; 7 bases fit TRBD1. The V gene end was trimmed by 5 bases and the J gene end by 3 bases; junction bases not matched to a gene: 1. Looked up from germline, CDR1 is GTSNPN and CDR2 is SVGIG (reference sequence). This CDR3 comprises 12 residues. The CDR3 loop is CAWGQDNQPQHF. The DNA of the CDR3 is TGTGCCTGGGGACAGGACAATCAGCCCCAGCATTTT.